This passage covers 5 T cell receptor beta chains from one sample sequenced in a study of shared clonotypes between healthy human individuals. Selected positively for CCR7 and CD45RO-negative, naive CD8 cells excluded terminally differentiated effector memory CD45RA+ cells. The table came from immunoSEQ multiplex PCR; TCRdb's copy has only in-frame clones and leaves some out. The table has 2 million to 2.5 million clones, about 94% seen once. The sequenced sample consisted of naive CD8+ T cells sorted from blood. These receptors came from a man between 18 and 29 years old in good health.

V is TRBV29-1 and J is TRBJ2-1; D may match TRBD1 or TRBD2 (6 bases each). Per germline, CDR1 SQVTM and CDR2 ANQGSEA. V dropped 6 bases and J dropped 7 bases, with 22 bases sitting between them. CDR3 length: 15 amino acids. In nucleotides, the CDR3 is TGCAGCGTGTTGGGGGGCCTACACCTCTTGAATGAGCAGTTCTTC. This codes for CSVLGGLHLLNEQFF.

V usage is TRBV27 and J usage is TRBJ2-7; the D is unclear. CDR3 size: 10 residues. V was pared by 11 bases and J by 3 bases, with 8 bases between. Germline V gene lookup returns CDR1 MNHEY and CDR2 SMNVEV (reference sequence). The CDR3 loop reads CAGLCYEQYF. In DNA form, the CDR3 reads TGTGCCGGATTGTGCTACGAGCAGTACTTC.

V usage is TRBV29-1 and J usage is TRBJ2-5, with 7 bases identical to TRBD1. The CDR3 consists of 14 residues. V shed 4 bases, J shed 5 bases, and the junction held 10 bases outside the gene matches. Germline lookup yields CDR1 SQVTM and CDR2 ANQGSEA. The CDR3 loop is CSVGPVGRGETQYF. CDR3 DNA sequence: TGCAGCGTTGGCCCGGTTGGCAGGGGGGAGACCCAGTACTTC.

The chain links TRBV4-2 to TRBJ2-7, with 10 bases identical to TRBD1. Trimming removed 0 bases from V and 2 bases from J; junction bases left unmatched: 4. This CDR3 region has 16 residues. The germline V gene has CDR1 LGHNA and CDR2 YNFKEQ. CDR3: CASSQDWGQGTYEQYF. In DNA form, the CDR3 reads TGTGCCAGCAGCCAAGATTGGGGACAGGGGACCTACGAGCAGTACTTC.

This clone was recorded a few times. V is TRBV7-9 and J is TRBJ1-3; D perhaps matches TRBD1 (6 bases). Per the germline V gene, CDR1 is SEHNR and CDR2 is FQNEAQ (reference sequence). The CDR3 has 14 residues. Trimming took 4 bases from V and 4 from J, leaving 11 bases between them. CDR3 nucleotide sequence: TGTGCCAGCAGCTCAGGGGTGAGCGGAAACACCATATATTTT. As protein: CASSSGVSGNTIYF.